The 14 T cell receptor beta chains below come from one sample, sequenced in a study of T cells in tumors after PD-1 blockade. Assay: immunoSEQ multiplex PCR; the TCRdb copy retains only in-frame clones and omits some. The profile shows 1,700 or so clones, around 80% of them singletons. Sample: tumor tissue, taken after anti-PD-1 treatment. These receptors all stem from a human donor with basal cell carcinoma.

V gene TRBV24-1 combines with J gene TRBJ2-7; D call uncertain. CDR3 length equals 13 residues. Germline V lookup: CDR1 KGHDR, CDR2 SFDVKD. V shed 4 bases and J shed 2 bases, with 8 bases lying between them. CDR3 sequence reads: CATSDSGPYEQYF. CDR3 bases: TGTGCCACCAGTGACAGTGGTCCCTACGAGCAGTACTTC.

The CDR3 reads CAWIKAGLNGYTF. CDR3 coding DNA: TGTGCCTGGATCAAGGCAGGGCTAAATGGCTACACCTTC. The chain carries TRBV30 and TRBJ1-2, with a possible D match to TRBD1 (5 bases). CDR1 and CDR2 (germline): GTSNPN, SVGIG (reference sequence). Deletions cut 4 bases from V and 6 bases from J, with 15 bases between. This CDR3 has 13 amino acids.

The V call is TRBV28, the J call TRBJ1-4; no firm D call. CDR1 and CDR2 (germline): MDHEN, SYDVKM. The CDR3 length is 17 residues. V gave up 5 bases and J gave up 2 bases, with 18 bases separating them. The chain's CDR3 is CASSPPPRVRTNEKLFF. Written as DNA, the CDR3 is TGTGCCAGCAGTCCTCCCCCCCGGGTGAGGACTAATGAAAAACTGTTTTTT.

The chain employs TRBV7-3 and TRBJ2-2; no reliable D call. The CDR3 runs 13 residues. Trimming pared 5 bases from V and 1 base from J, leaving 5 bases between. Germline V gives CDR1 SGHTA, CDR2 FQGTGA. The CDR3 spells CASSNQNTGELFF. The DNA for the CDR3 is TGTGCCAGCAGCAACCAGAACACCGGGGAGCTGTTTTTT.

The chain links TRBV6-5 to TRBJ2-3; 7 bases align to TRBD1. Germline lookup yields CDR1 MNHEY and CDR2 SVGAGI. This CDR3 region has 14 residues. The junction had 6 bases not matched to a gene; V was cut back by 7 bases and J by 2 bases. In DNA, the CDR3 is TGTGCCAGCACCAAAGGACAGGTCACAGATACGCAGTATTTT. Protein sequence: CASTKGQVTDTQYF.

This clone turned up a few times. The chain uses TRBV7-2 and TRBJ1-5; a weak D match, TRBD1 (5 bases). The ends were cut back, 3 bases at V and 3 bases at J, with 6 bases in the middle. The CDR3 spans 13 residues. Germline values: CDR1 SGHTA, CDR2 FQGNSA. For the CDR3, the DNA is TGTGCCAGCAGCTTGGACAACAATCAGCCCCAGCATTTT. It encodes CASSLDNNQPQHF.

The chain carries TRBV6-5 and TRBJ2-7; a possible D gene is TRBD1 (6 bases). V lost 0 bases and J lost 3, with 12 bases in between. The CDR3 is 15 amino acids. Looked up from germline, CDR1 is MNHEY and CDR2 is SVGAGI. The CDR3 DNA reads TGTGCCAGCAGTTACTCGGGTGGCAGGGGCTACGAGCAGTACTTC. This encodes CASSYSGGRGYEQYF.

The chain links TRBV7-9 to TRBJ1-6; no clear D gene. Germline V gives CDR1 SEHNR, CDR2 FQNEAQ (reference sequence). The CDR3 runs 12 residues. V dropped 1 base and J dropped 10 bases, with 5 bases sitting between them. Here the CDR3 reads CASSLGFSPLHF. CDR3 nucleotides: TGTGCCAGCAGCTTAGGGTTCTCACCCCTCCACTTT.

The CDR3 region is CASSFGNEQPQHF. Here the CDR3 DNA reads TGTGCCAGCAGTTTTGGGAACGAACAGCCCCAGCATTTT. The V call is TRBV12-3 or TRBV12-4, the J call TRBJ1-5; no clear D. Trimming took off 3 bases at V and 7 bases at J, with 10 bases between the two ends. The CDR3 loop spans 13 amino acids.

The chain combines TRBV7-9 with TRBJ2-2, with D perhaps matching TRBD1 (5 bases). V dropped 3 bases and J dropped 0 bases, with 8 bases sitting between them. CDR3 length: 15 residues. Germline lookup yields CDR1 SEHNR and CDR2 FQNEAQ (reference sequence). The CDR3 protein is CASSFDSPNTGELFF. The CDR3 nucleotides read TGTGCCAGCAGCTTTGACAGTCCGAACACCGGGGAGCTGTTTTTT.

The CDR3 DNA sequence: TGTGCCAGCAGCCCTGGGACAGGGGTCACCGGGGAGCTGTTTTTT. Residues: CASSPGTGVTGELFF. The rearrangement joins TRBV5-6 to TRBJ2-2; 10 bases fit TRBD1. CDR1 SGHDT and CDR2 YYEEEE come from the germline V gene. This CDR3 comprises 15 residues. The V gene end was trimmed by 4 bases and the J gene end by 4 bases; junction bases not matched to a gene: 4.

The chain employs TRBV10-3 and TRBJ2-7, with 7 positions matching TRBD1. The CDR3 spans 13 residues. Looked up from germline, CDR1 is ENHRY and CDR2 is SYGVKD. The V segment lost 4 bases and the J segment 2 bases; nucleotides outside the gene matches: 2. The CDR3 nucleotides are TGTGCCATCAGTGTCGGACAGGCCTACGAGCAGTACTTC. Translation: CAISVGQAYEQYF.

V usage is TRBV21-1 and J usage is TRBJ2-5. TRBV21-1 is termed a pseudogene. CDR3 length equals 12 residues. The CDR3: CASTWTQETQYF. The CDR3 region has the DNA TGTGCCAGCACGTGGACGCAAGAGACCCAGTACTTC.

This clone was recorded once. V and J are TRBV6-5 and TRBJ1-1, with 7 bases matching TRBD1. Germline V gene sequence: CDR1 MNHEY, CDR2 SVGAGI. The CDR3 totals 13 residues. V was clipped by 11 bases and J by 1 base; unmatched bases: 7. DNA of the CDR3: TGTGCCGGGGGGGGACAGTCGAACACTGAAGCTTTCTTT. Protein: CAGGGQSNTEAFF.